These 23 T cell receptor beta chains share one sample of origin, sequenced in a study of shared clonotypes between healthy human individuals. Only in-frame clones appear in the TCRdb table, and some are missing; sequencing was by immunoSEQ multiplex PCR. This sample has 2,100,000 or so clones, with under 97% found just once. The sequencing sample was made of naive CD4+ T cells sorted from blood. Subset defined: CD45RA+ positively selected. Receptors originate from a young man in good health.

The chain carries TRBV20-1 and TRBJ1-1, with D hard to call. This CDR3 has 11 amino acids. Looked up from germline, CDR1 is DFQATT and CDR2 is SNEGSKA (reference sequence). V was clipped by 4 bases and J by 5 bases, with 8 bases between them. The CDR3 loop is CSAKDRTEAFF. CDR3 nucleotides: TGCAGTGCTAAGGATAGGACTGAAGCTTTCTTT.

This chain joins TRBV27 and TRBJ1-5; TRBD1 aligns across 9 bases. Germline values: CDR1 MNHEY, CDR2 SMNVEV (reference sequence). The V segment lost 5 bases and the J segment 7 bases; nucleotides outside the gene matches: 12. The CDR3 totals 16 residues. DNA for the CDR3: TGTGCCAGCAGTCCCCAGGACAGGGGCAGGGGGCAGCCCCAGCATTTT. This translates into CASSPQDRGRGQPQHF.

This clone appeared once. The V and J genes are TRBV28 and TRBJ2-3; 8 bases match TRBD2. The trim removed 5 bases at V and 4 bases at J, leaving 5 bases unmatched. Germline assignment: CDR1 MDHEN and CDR2 SYDVKM. This CDR3 spans 14 amino acids. CDR3 in amino acids: CASSIAGRSDTQYF. In DNA, the CDR3 is TGTGCCAGCAGTATAGCGGGGAGGTCAGATACGCAGTATTTT.

V gene TRBV10-3 combines with J gene TRBJ1-3; a possible D gene is TRBD1 (6 bases). Trimming took 5 bases from V and 0 from J, leaving 14 bases between them. The CDR3 spans 16 residues. The germline gives CDR1 ENHRY, CDR2 SYGVKD. CDR3 coding DNA: TGTGCCATCAGTTCGGGGGGCGGCAGCTCTGGAAACACCATATATTTT. Protein sequence: CAISSGGGSSGNTIYF.

V usage is TRBV7-6 and J usage is TRBJ1-1; D is ambiguous. Trimming cost V 5 bases and J 2 bases, with 6 bases left between them. The CDR3 has 12 amino acids. From germline, CDR1 is SGHVS and CDR2 FNYEAQ. CDR3 DNA: TGTGCCAGCAGCACTGAAAACACTGAAGCTTTCTTT. Protein sequence: CASSTENTEAFF. The full variable domain, rest sourced from reference TRBV7-6 and TRBJ1-1, is GAGVSQSPRYKVTKRGQDVALRCDPISGHVSLYWYRQALGQGPEFLTYFNYEAQQDKSGLPNDRFSAERPEGSISTLTIQRTEQRDSAMYRCASSTENTEAFFGQGTRLTVV.

Note on this clone: The same CDR3 can be traced to other DNA sequences in this sample. The rearrangement links TRBV30 to TRBJ1-1; D uncertain. Germline V gene lookup returns CDR1 GTSNPN and CDR2 SVGIG (reference sequence). V was trimmed by 0 bases and J by 2 bases, leaving 7 bases between them. There are 13 residues in the CDR3. The CDR3 loop is CAWSVRRNTEAFF. DNA of the CDR3: TGTGCCTGGAGTGTACGGAGAAACACTGAAGCTTTCTTT. Looking up the rest from reference TRBV30 and TRBJ1-1 gives the full variable domain: SQTIHQWPATLVQPVGSPLSLECTVEGTSNPNLYWYRQAAGRGLQLLFYSVGIGQISSEVPQNLSASRPQDRQFILSSKKLLLSDSGFYLCAWSVRRNTEAFFGQGTRLTVV.

V and J are TRBV5-1 and TRBJ1-1, with 9 bases fitting TRBD1. The V and J ends lost 4 bases and 1 base, in that order; junction bases with no gene match: 5. Germline CDR1 SGHRS, CDR2 YFSETQ. This CDR3 spans 15 amino acids. Here the CDR3 reads CASSRGQGRNTEAFF. The CDR3 region has the DNA TGCGCCAGCAGCCGGGGACAGGGAAGGAACACTGAAGCTTTCTTT.

The chain uses TRBV10-2 and TRBJ2-2; D uncertain. Trimming shortened V by 1 base and J by 1 base, and 4 bases separated the two germline ends. Germline CDR1 reads WSHSY; CDR2 reads SAAADI. The CDR3 has 14 residues. CDR3 in DNA: TGCGCCAGCAGTGAGTGGGGGAACACCGGGGAGCTGTTTTTT. Protein: CASSEWGNTGELFF.

This chain joins TRBV12-5 and TRBJ2-1; either TRBD1 or TRBD2 may supply D (5 bases each). The CDR3 covers 17 residues. Germline CDR1 reads LGHNT; CDR2 reads FRNRAP. Trimming shortened V by 0 bases and J by 5 bases, and 17 bases separated the two germline ends. This chain's CDR3 is CASGLVVGARVDNEQFF. In DNA, the CDR3 is TGTGCTAGTGGTTTGGTAGTCGGGGCCCGAGTCGACAATGAGCAGTTCTTC.

This clone was seen once. V gene TRBV4-3 combines with J gene TRBJ2-7, with TRBD2 matching 10 bases. Trimming removed 1 base from V and 4 bases from J; junction bases left unmatched: 7. In germline, CDR1 is LGHNA, CDR2 YSLEER. The length of the CDR3 is 16 residues. The CDR3 sequence is CASSQAGGSGRYEQYF. CDR3 DNA: TGCGCCAGCAGCCAAGCAGGGGGTAGCGGGAGGTACGAGCAGTACTTC.

The rearrangement uses TRBV7-8 and TRBJ2-3, with D perhaps matching TRBD2 (6 bases). Deletions cut 5 bases from V and 0 bases from J, with 12 bases between. Germline V gene sequence: CDR1 SGHVS, CDR2 FQNEAQ. This CDR3 comprises 15 residues. This CDR3 reads CASSAREASTDTQYF. The CDR3 coding sequence is TGTGCCAGCAGCGCGCGGGAAGCTAGCACAGATACGCAGTATTTT.

The chain combines TRBV6-5 with TRBJ1-1; D is perhaps TRBD1 (6 bases). The CDR3 extends over 15 amino acids. CDR1 and CDR2 from the germline V gene are MNHEY and SVGAGI. V was pared by 8 bases and J by 1 base, with 17 bases between. CDR3 in amino acids: CASGRMGGWNTEAFF. In nucleotides, the CDR3 is TGTGCCAGCGGCAGAATGGGGGGCTGGAACACTGAAGCTTTCTTT.

The chain has TRBV6-1 and TRBJ2-7; the match to TRBD1 covers 7 bases. CDR3 length: 15 amino acids. The V gene end was trimmed by 4 bases and the J gene end by 4 bases; junction bases not matched to a gene: 10. Germline loops: CDR1 MNHNS, CDR2 SASEGT. This CDR3 reads CASSAIDRVVYEQYF. In DNA, the CDR3 is TGTGCCAGCAGTGCCATTGACAGGGTAGTTTACGAGCAGTACTTC.

The chain combines TRBV6-6 with TRBJ2-7; D gene ambiguous. Germline CDR1 is MNHNY and CDR2 is SVGAGI (reference sequence). Trimming shortened V by 2 bases and J by 3 bases, and 11 bases separated the two germline ends. This CDR3 comprises 14 residues. CDR3 DNA sequence: TGTGCCAGCAGTTACGGTCGGAATCTCTACGAGCAGTACTTC. It yields the protein CASSYGRNLYEQYF.

The V and J genes are TRBV5-1 and TRBJ2-3, with TRBD2 matching over 11 bases. The CDR3 covers 15 residues. V lost 2 bases and J lost 4; bases outside the gene matches: 3. Germline V CDR1 and CDR2: SGHRS, YFSETQ. Here the CDR3 reads CASSFTSGGADTQYF. The CDR3 DNA follows: TGCGCCAGCAGCTTCACTAGCGGGGGCGCAGATACGCAGTATTTT. Full variable domain (rest looked up from reference TRBV5-1 and TRBJ2-3): KAGVTQTPRYLIKTRGQQVTLSCSPISGHRSVSWYQQTPGQGLQFLFEYFSETQRNKGNFPGRFSGRQFSNSRSEMNVSTLELGDSALYLCASSFTSGGADTQYFGPGTRLTVL.

This chain uses TRBV11-3 with TRBJ2-5; maybe TRBD1 (6 bases). The CDR3 sequence is 16 residues long. Trimming pared 6 bases from V and 1 base from J, leaving 18 bases between. CDR1 is SGHNT and CDR2 is YENEEA in the germline V gene. The DNA for the CDR3 is TGTGCCAGCAGTCCTTACTTTGGACAGATCCAAGAGACCCAGTACTTC. Translation gives CASSPYFGQIQETQYF.

This sequence joins TRBV28 and TRBJ1-1, with TRBD1 matching 8 bases. The CDR3 has 13 residues. The germline gives CDR1 MDHEN, CDR2 SYDVKM. The junction had 6 bases not matched to a gene; V was cut back by 8 bases and J by 4 bases. The CDR3 bases are TGTGCCAGCCTCAGGGGGCTGGGCACTGAAGCTTTCTTT. It encodes CASLRGLGTEAFF.

The V gene is TRBV6-1, the J gene TRBJ1-5; D remains ambiguous. Per the germline V gene, CDR1 is MNHNS and CDR2 is SASEGT. The CDR3 has 13 residues. The ends were cut back, 7 bases at V and 0 bases at J, with 7 bases in the middle. CDR3 region: CASKGFSNQPQHF. In DNA, the CDR3 is TGTGCCAGCAAAGGGTTTAGCAATCAGCCCCAGCATTTT.

The CDR3 DNA reads as TGTGCCAGCAGCTTGGACCCCAATGAGCAGTTCTTC. Translation: CASSLDPNEQFF. This sequence joins TRBV5-4 and TRBJ2-1; unclear D gene. V was pared by 0 bases and J by 6 bases, with 4 bases between. Germline V lookup: CDR1 SGHNT, CDR2 YYREEE (reference sequence). The CDR3 has 12 residues.

On this clone: The sample contains more than one DNA sequence encoding this CDR3. V gene TRBV19 combines with J gene TRBJ2-7, with D possibly being TRBD1 (6 bases). The germline gives CDR1 LNHDA, CDR2 SQIVND (reference sequence). V lost 2 bases and J 1 base, leaving 6 bases between the germline ends. The CDR3 consists of 13 residues. CDR3 DNA sequence: TGTGCCAGTAGTATACAGGGGTCCTACGAGCAGTACTTC. Translated: CASSIQGSYEQYF.

V and J are TRBV6-5 and TRBJ1-1, with D perhaps TRBD1 (5 bases). Trimming left V 4 bases short and J 1 base short, with 10 bases between. The CDR3 is made up of 14 amino acids. CDR1 MNHEY and CDR2 SVGAGI come from the germline V gene. CDR3 residues: CASSFRTQNTEAFF. CDR3 coding DNA: TGTGCCAGCAGTTTTAGGACACAGAACACTGAAGCTTTCTTT.

Note on this clone: A read error may produce the germline difference seen at one junction end. The chain has TRBV7-7 and TRBJ2-2; D unclear. Germline CDR1 reads SSHAT; CDR2 reads FNYEAQ (reference sequence). This CDR3 spans 14 amino acids. The CDR3 DNA sequence: TGTGCTAGCAGCTTAGTCTGGAACACCGGGGAGCTGTTTTTT. It encodes CASSLVWNTGELFF. The full variable domain, in which reference TRBV7-7 and TRBJ2-2 provide the parts outside the CDR3, is GAGVSQSPRYKVTKRGQDVTLRCDPISSHATLYWYQQALGQGPEFLTYFNYEAQPDKSGLPSDRFSAERPEGSISTLTIQRTEQRDSAMYRCASSLVWNTGELFFGEGSRLTVL.

The CDR3 spells CASSYSGTGYTF. The CDR3 nucleotides read TGTGCCAGCAGTTACTCGGGGACTGGCTACACCTTC. This rearrangement joins TRBV6-5 to TRBJ1-2; TRBD1 might be the D (5 bases). V lost 0 bases, J lost 7 bases, and 6 bases lay in between. This CDR3 contains 12 residues. Per germline, CDR1 MNHEY and CDR2 SVGAGI.